One and the same sample provided the 29 T cell receptor beta chains below, sequenced in a study of shared clonotypes between healthy human individuals. Clones were sequenced by immunoSEQ multiplex PCR, and TCRdb holds only the in-frame ones, with some missing. The table records around 980,000 clones, approximately 80% of them present only once. The source material was memory CD4+ T cells from PBMCs. Subset indicated: CD45RA-negative fraction. Every receptor here comes from a man aged 18-30 years in good health. Some clones in this sample may be carry-over from other donors' samples.

This rearrangement joins TRBV2 to TRBJ2-5, with TRBD2 matching 15 bases. The CDR3 has 16 amino acids. Germline CDR1 and CDR2: SNHLY and FYNNEI. Trimming removed 8 bases from V and 3 bases from J; junction bases left unmatched: 7. CDR3 sequence: CASGLGLAGGEETQYF. The CDR3 region has the DNA TGTGCCAGCGGACTTGGACTAGCGGGAGGGGAAGAGACCCAGTACTTC.

The V gene is TRBV10-1, the J gene TRBJ1-1; 10 positions agree with TRBD1. The germline V gene has CDR1 WNHNN and CDR2 SYGVQD (reference sequence). The ends lost 8 bases at V and 4 bases at J; junction bases unmatched: 4. The CDR3 has 13 amino acids. This CDR3 reads CASSRDRGTEAFF. DNA of the CDR3: TGCGCCAGCTCCCGGGACAGGGGCACTGAAGCTTTCTTT.

This chain uses TRBV4-3 with TRBJ2-7; 9 nucleotides agree with TRBD2. Germline V gives CDR1 LGHNA, CDR2 YSLEER. This CDR3 is 15 amino acids long. J was trimmed by 2 bases and V by 0 bases; bases with no gene match: 2. The CDR3 DNA is TGCGCCAGCAGCCAAGATGCGGGGGGGGCCTACGAGCAGTACTTC. It is translated as CASSQDAGGAYEQYF.

This clone was recorded at least ten times. The chain recombines TRBV7-7 with TRBJ2-1; D is uncertain. CDR3 length: 13 residues. Germline values: CDR1 SSHAT, CDR2 FNYEAQ (reference sequence). Trimming took off 6 bases at V and 9 bases at J, with 15 bases between the two ends. This chain's CDR3 is CASSLDAPGEQFF. The DNA for the CDR3 is TGTGCCAGCAGTTTGGACGCACCCGGTGAGCAGTTCTTC.

This clone was counted once. This chain links TRBV28 with TRBJ2-5; TRBD1 matches 7 bases. Trimming at V came to 5 bases and at J to 3 bases, leaving 9 bases not matched to a gene. Germline V gene sequence: CDR1 MDHEN, CDR2 SYDVKM. This CDR3 has 15 amino acids. CDR3 sequence: CASSLAGTEKETQYF. DNA for the CDR3: TGTGCCAGCAGTCTCGCCGGGACAGAAAAAGAGACCCAGTACTTC.

On this clone: This specimen includes other DNA sequences encoding the same CDR3. The rearrangement uses TRBV7-9 and TRBJ2-7, with D tentatively TRBD2 (5 bases). The CDR3 consists of 13 residues. The germline CDR1 and CDR2 sequences are SEHNR and FQNEAQ (reference sequence). Trimming took off 0 bases at V and 6 bases at J, with 9 bases between the two ends. CDR3 in amino acids: CASSLAGGGEQYF. In DNA, the CDR3 is TGTGCCAGCAGCTTAGCCGGAGGAGGCGAGCAGTACTTC. The variable domain in full, completed from reference TRBV7-9 and TRBJ2-7, reads DTGVSQNPRHKITKRGQNVTFRCDPISEHNRLYWYRQTLGQGPEFLTYFQNEAQLEKSRLLSDRFSAERPKGSFSTLEIQRTEQGDSAMYLCASSLAGGGEQYFGPGTRLTVT.

V is TRBV4-3 and J is TRBJ1-2; TRBD1 is a possible D gene (5 bases). Germline V lookup: CDR1 LGHNA, CDR2 YSLEER. The CDR3 has 13 amino acids. Trimming removed 1 base from V and 5 bases from J, with 8 bases in between. The DNA for the CDR3 is TGCGCCAGCAGCCAAGGACAGCGGTATGGCTACACCTTC. Translating gives CASSQGQRYGYTF.

The V and J genes are TRBV28 and TRBJ2-7; the match to TRBD2 covers 8 bases. The CDR3 has 16 residues. After removal of 2 bases from V and 3 bases from J, the junction contained 9 bases not matched to a gene. The germline V gene encodes CDR1 MDHEN and CDR2 SYDVKM. CDR3 nucleotide sequence: TGTGCCAGCAGTTTAAGCGGGAGTAGTAAGGGCTACGAGCAGTACTTC. Its translation: CASSLSGSSKGYEQYF.

This sequence joins TRBV4-1 and TRBJ2-1; maybe TRBD2 (7 bases). The CDR3 loop spans 17 amino acids. CDR1 is MGHRA and CDR2 is YSYEKL in the germline V gene. Trimming took off 6 bases at V and 7 bases at J, with 25 bases between the two ends. The CDR3 region has the DNA TGCGCCAGCAGTAGGGGGGGGCTAGCGGTTCTAGGGAATGAGCAGTTCTTC. Amino acids: CASSRGGLAVLGNEQFF.

Ten or more counts support this clone. This chain joins TRBV4-1 and TRBJ1-5, with 7 positions matching TRBD1. Germline V gives CDR1 MGHRA, CDR2 YSYEKL. V lost 0 bases to trimming and J lost 15 bases; unmatched junction nucleotides: 14. The CDR3 spans 15 residues. CDR3 residues: CASSQEPTGRPVSHF. CDR3 bases: TGCGCCAGCAGCCAAGAACCGACAGGGCGGCCGGTTTCGCATTTT.

The gene calls are TRBV28 and TRBJ2-7; 9 positions agree with TRBD1. CDR3 length: 16 amino acids. Germline assignment: CDR1 MDHEN and CDR2 SYDVKM. The J segment lost 5 bases and the V segment lost 8 bases, leaving 16 bases of the junction unmatched. CDR3 in amino acids: CASGQDPGTGFDEQYF. CDR3 nucleotides: TGTGCCAGCGGCCAGGACCCCGGGACAGGGTTTGACGAGCAGTACTTC.

This clone was seen just once. This chain links TRBV2 with TRBJ1-2; 7 bases are a match to TRBD1. Germline values: CDR1 SNHLY, CDR2 FYNNEI. V lost 7 bases and J lost 7; bases outside the gene matches: 9. This CDR3 comprises 13 residues. In DNA, the CDR3 is TGTGCCAGCATTCGAGGGGGCGCCGGTGGCTACACCTTC. Protein sequence: CASIRGGAGGYTF.

The chain is built from TRBV28 and TRBJ1-2, with a possible D match to TRBD1 (6 bases). Deletions cut 6 bases from V and 2 bases from J, with 19 bases between. The CDR3 extends over 16 amino acids. CDR1 and CDR2 (germline): MDHEN, SYDVKM. The CDR3 coding sequence is TGTGCCAGCAGCTTCTCGCCGGGGGGCCCAAACTATGGCTACACCTTC. It codes for CASSFSPGGPNYGYTF.

This clone was seen a few times. The rearrangement uses TRBV28 and TRBJ2-7; TRBD2 matches 12 bases. V was clipped by 5 bases and J by 7 bases; unmatched bases: 9. CDR3 length: 15 amino acids. Germline-derived CDR1 and CDR2 are MDHEN and SYDVKM. CDR3 protein: CASSQRTSGVWEQYF. The CDR3 DNA is TGTGCCAGCAGTCAAAGGACTAGCGGGGTGTGGGAGCAGTACTTC. Full variable domain (outside the CDR3, taken from reference TRBV28 and TRBJ2-7): DVKVTQSSRYLVKRTGEKVFLECVQDMDHENMFWYRQDPGLGLRLIYFSYDVKMKEKGDIPEGYSVSREKKERFSLILESASTNQTSMYLCASSQRTSGVWEQYFGPGTRLTVT.

The V call is TRBV9, the J call TRBJ1-1, with D perhaps matching TRBD1 (5 bases). Germline V gene data show CDR1 as SGDLS and CDR2 as YYNGEE. The CDR3 contains 13 residues. The germline V and J ends were trimmed by 5 bases and 2 bases, with 10 bases remaining between them. The chain's CDR3 is CASRAQENTEAFF. The CDR3 DNA follows: TGTGCCAGCAGAGCACAGGAAAACACTGAAGCTTTCTTT.

In DNA, the CDR3 is TGTGCAAGTCGCTTAGGCGTACAGGGTAGGTCCTACGAGCAGTACTTC. Amino acids: CASRLGVQGRSYEQYF. The chain recombines TRBV12-2 with TRBJ2-7; TRBD1 was called by the table and not checked on the DNA. TRBV12-2 is an annotated pseudogene. CDR3 length equals 16 residues.

The chain is built from TRBV7-7 and TRBJ2-2; possibly TRBD1 or TRBD2 for D (5 bases each). CDR1 and CDR2 from the germline V gene are SSHAT and FNYEAQ (reference sequence). V gave up 5 bases and J gave up 1 base, with 11 bases separating them. The CDR3 has 15 amino acids. This chain's CDR3 is CASSPRDRNTGELFF. In DNA form, the CDR3 reads TGTGCCAGCAGCCCCCGGGACCGGAACACCGGGGAGCTGTTTTTT.

The rearrangement joins TRBV29-1 to TRBJ2-1; D not certain. Trimming pared 2 bases from V and 6 bases from J, leaving 8 bases between. The CDR3 loop spans 12 amino acids. Per the germline V gene, CDR1 is SQVTM and CDR2 is ANQGSEA. The CDR3 DNA reads as TGCAGCGTTGAAAGGCGAGGCAATGAGCAGTTCTTC. Translated, it gives CSVERRGNEQFF.

The chain is built from TRBV5-1 and TRBJ2-5; the D gene could be TRBD1 or TRBD2 (5 bases each). Germline assignment: CDR1 SGHRS and CDR2 YFSETQ. CDR3 length: 14 residues. The germline V and J ends were trimmed by 4 bases and 4 bases, with 14 bases remaining between them. The DNA for the CDR3 is TGCGCCAGCAGCCCCAGGGACCAGACAGAGACCCAGTACTTC. The encoded protein is CASSPRDQTETQYF.

Worth noting for this clone: Other nucleotide sequences in the sample specify the same CDR3. The chain recombines TRBV18 with TRBJ2-7; TRBD1 aligns across 8 bases. In germline, CDR1 is KGHSH, CDR2 LQKENI. The CDR3 is 15 residues long. Unmatched junction bases numbered 7, after V lost 3 bases and J lost 3 bases. The CDR3 DNA is TGTGCCAGCTCACCGCCAGGTGACAGGGGCTACGAGCAGTACTTC. It is translated as CASSPPGDRGYEQYF.

The CDR3, as DNA: TGTGCCAGCAGTGAACAGGGGGCAGGTGAAGCTTTCTTT. It codes for CASSEQGAGEAFF. The rearrangement links TRBV6-1 to TRBJ1-1; 8 positions agree with TRBD1. V was pared by 2 bases and J by 7 bases, with 3 bases of the junction left unmatched. The germline gives CDR1 MNHNS, CDR2 SASEGT. This CDR3 has 13 residues.

This clone occurred many times. V usage is TRBV7-2 and J usage is TRBJ1-3; TRBD1 matches at 7 bases. Germline trimming cut 3 bases from V and 0 bases from J; bases unmatched to any gene: 8. This CDR3 is built from 17 residues. The V gene's germline CDR1 is SGHTA and CDR2 FQGNSA. CDR3 in amino acids: CASSFTRGQSSGNTIYF. The CDR3 DNA reads TGTGCCAGCAGCTTTACCAGGGGACAGAGCTCTGGAAACACCATATATTTT.

A note on this clone: Other DNA sequences in the same sample also yield this CDR3. The chain combines TRBV4-1 with TRBJ2-4; TRBD1 matches at 7 bases. CDR3 length: 13 residues. V was clipped by 2 bases and J by 8 bases; unmatched bases: 3. The V gene's germline CDR1 is MGHRA and CDR2 YSYEKL. The CDR3 bases are TGCGCCAGCAGCCAAAGACAGGGCGACATTCAGTACTTC. Its translation is CASSQRQGDIQYF.

The V and J genes are TRBV5-1 and TRBJ2-2; tentatively, D is TRBD2 (5 bases). Trimming stripped 0 bases from V and 1 base from J, with 7 bases between. The CDR3 covers 15 residues. Germline lookup yields CDR1 SGHRS and CDR2 YFSETQ. The CDR3 here is CASSLVLGNTGELFF. In DNA form, the CDR3 reads TGCGCCAGCAGCTTGGTACTAGGGAACACCGGGGAGCTGTTTTTT.

Written as DNA, the CDR3 is TGTGCCAGCAGGGGACTAGCGGGAGAGGGGGCCCAGTACTTC. Its translation is CASRGLAGEGAQYF. The J gene is TRBJ2-5, the V gene TRBV25-1; 14 positions match TRBD2. There are 14 residues in the CDR3. CDR1 is MGHDK, CDR2 SYGVNS, per germline. Losses at the gene ends were 6 bases for V and 9 bases for J; bases not matched to a gene: 6.

CDR3: CASSSWTSGDEQFF. DNA for the CDR3: TGTGCCAGCAGCTCTTGGACTAGCGGAGATGAGCAGTTCTTC. This chain connects TRBV7-2 to TRBJ2-1, with 10 bases identical to TRBD2. The CDR3 has 14 residues. V was pared by 4 bases and J by 8 bases, with 5 bases of the junction left unmatched. Germline V CDR1 and CDR2: SGHTA, FQGNSA.

The gene calls are TRBV6-5 and TRBJ1-2, with D hard to call. The CDR3 runs 13 residues. Germline V CDR1 and CDR2: MNHEY, SVGAGI. V lost 6 bases and J lost 8, with 16 bases in between. CDR3 DNA: TGTGCCAGCAGCACAAAAGGGTATGGAGGCTACACCTTC. Protein sequence: CASSTKGYGGYTF.

This rearrangement joins TRBV29-1 to TRBJ2-2; D is unresolved. The V end was cut by 7 bases, the J end by 1 base, with 16 bases between. Germline CDR1 reads SQVTM; CDR2 reads ANQGSEA. The CDR3 runs 15 residues. The CDR3 DNA reads TGCAGCGCTAAACCGGGCCCGGGGAACACCGGGGAGCTGTTTTTT. Encoded protein: CSAKPGPGNTGELFF.

The chain recombines TRBV6-4 with TRBJ2-1; D gene uncertain. The CDR3 contains 13 residues. Germline CDR1 is MRHNA and CDR2 is SNTAGT. Trimming stripped 6 bases from V and 6 bases from J, with 12 bases between. In DNA, the CDR3 is TGTGCCAGCAGCGTCCGGACGGGCAATGAGCAGTTCTTC. It translates to CASSVRTGNEQFF.